A single sample is the source of the 29 T cell receptor beta chains below, sequenced in a study of T cell changes during pregnancy in multiple sclerosis. Profiled with immunoSEQ multiplex PCR; TCRdb holds only in-frame clones, not every one. The table includes around 80,000 clones, about 90% detected once. The material sequenced was peripheral blood, taken before pregnancy. The receptors were gathered from a female donor with multiple sclerosis, enrolled in a pregnancy study.

This chain's CDR3 is CASSLGEVNYGYTF. The CDR3 DNA reads TGTGCCAGCAGCTTAGGGGAGGTTAACTATGGCTACACCTTC. The chain recombines TRBV7-9 with TRBJ1-2; D remains ambiguous. The V and J ends lost 1 base and 1 base respectively, with 7 bases between them. The CDR3 is 14 residues long. Germline V gene lookup returns CDR1 SEHNR and CDR2 FQNEAQ (reference sequence).

The chain's CDR3 is CASSPPIDSGGTQTPYEQYF. DNA for the CDR3: TGTGCCAGCTCACCACCGATAGATAGCGGGGGGACCCAAACCCCCTACGAGCAGTACTTC. The gene calls are TRBV18 and TRBJ2-7; TRBD2 agrees at 10 bases. The trim removed 0 bases at V and 2 bases at J, leaving 16 bases unmatched. This CDR3 is built from 20 residues. Per the germline V gene, CDR1 is KGHSH and CDR2 is LQKENI.

V usage is TRBV4-1 and J usage is TRBJ2-3; 7 positions agree with TRBD1. Trimming removed 1 base from V and 3 bases from J; junction bases left unmatched: 7. Per germline, CDR1 MGHRA and CDR2 YSYEKL. The CDR3 sequence is 16 residues long. This CDR3 is CASSQVDRVRTDTQYF. The CDR3, as DNA: TGCGCCAGCAGCCAAGTTGACAGGGTGCGGACAGATACGCAGTATTTT.

The chain uses TRBV18 and TRBJ2-1; perhaps TRBD1 as D (5 bases). CDR1 KGHSH and CDR2 LQKENI come from the germline V gene. There are 16 residues in the CDR3. The V end was cut by 3 bases, the J end by 6 bases, with 18 bases between. Here the CDR3 DNA reads TGTGCCAGCTCACCTATCCTTCAGGGTGGTCGCAATGAGCAGTTCTTC. Amino acid sequence: CASSPILQGGRNEQFF.

This chain joins TRBV2 and TRBJ2-3; 7 nucleotides align to TRBD2. This CDR3 contains 13 residues. Germline CDR1 reads SNHLY; CDR2 reads FYNNEI. With V trimmed by 5 bases and J by 3 bases, 2 bases remained unmatched. The DNA for the CDR3 is TGTGCCAGCAGTAGACTAGCTACAGATACGCAGTATTTT. Amino acids: CASSRLATDTQYF.

The chain carries TRBV13 and TRBJ1-6, with D perhaps matching TRBD1 (6 bases). The CDR3 covers 14 residues. Germline values: CDR1 PRHDT, CDR2 FYEKMQ (reference sequence). Trimming removed 5 bases at V and 10 bases at J, with 15 bases between. The CDR3 DNA follows: TGTGCCAGCAGCCCACGGGACACCAACTCACCCCTCCACTTT. It translates to CASSPRDTNSPLHF.

V and J are TRBV2 and TRBJ2-7; TRBD2 aligns across 10 bases. In germline, CDR1 is SNHLY, CDR2 FYNNEI. The junction had 10 bases not matched to a gene; V was cut back by 1 base and J by 7 bases. The CDR3 runs 16 residues. The CDR3: CASSEEGLAALQEQYF. The CDR3 DNA follows: TGTGCCAGCAGTGAAGAAGGACTAGCGGCGCTTCAGGAGCAGTACTTC.

V usage is TRBV5-6 and J usage is TRBJ2-7, with D possibly matching TRBD2 (7 bases). V was clipped by 2 bases and J by 2 bases, with 17 bases between them. From germline, CDR1 is SGHDT and CDR2 YYEEEE. CDR3 length: 16 amino acids. This CDR3 reads CASSFGIGGGPYEQYF. As DNA, the CDR3 is TGTGCCAGCAGCTTTGGTATCGGCGGGGGCCCCTACGAGCAGTACTTC.

The chain carries TRBV2 and TRBJ2-2; the D is unclear. This CDR3 region has 13 residues. V lost 6 bases to trimming and J lost 1 base, with 6 bases between them. The germline V gene encodes CDR1 SNHLY and CDR2 FYNNEI. CDR3 loop: CASRPVNTGELFF. The CDR3 DNA follows: TGTGCCAGCAGGCCAGTGAACACCGGGGAGCTGTTTTTT.

The chain recombines TRBV4-1 with TRBJ2-2; 7 bases match TRBD1. CDR1 and CDR2 from the germline V gene are MGHRA and YSYEKL. The V gene end was trimmed by 1 base and the J gene end by 0 bases; junction bases not matched to a gene: 2. The CDR3 runs to 16 residues. DNA of the CDR3: TGCGCCAGCAGCCAAGGGACAGGTTCGAACACCGGGGAGCTGTTTTTT. Translating it yields CASSQGTGSNTGELFF.

This chain uses TRBV9 with TRBJ2-3; D gene ambiguous. Trimming shortened V by 1 base and J by 2 bases, and 8 bases separated the two germline ends. CDR1 is SGDLS and CDR2 is YYNGEE in the germline V gene. CDR3 length: 14 amino acids. The CDR3 spells CASSVNLLTDTQYF. The CDR3 coding sequence is TGTGCCAGCAGCGTAAATCTACTCACAGATACGCAGTATTTT.

V is TRBV19 and J is TRBJ1-6, with 9 bases fitting TRBD1. The germline V gene encodes CDR1 LNHDA and CDR2 SQIVND (reference sequence). The CDR3 totals 16 residues. The trim removed 5 bases at V and 3 bases at J, leaving 5 bases unmatched. CDR3 protein: CASSFRDRVYNSPLHF. In DNA form, the CDR3 reads TGTGCCAGTAGTTTCCGGGACAGGGTCTATAATTCACCCCTCCACTTT.

In its sample, this clone was seen once. The chain combines TRBV2 with TRBJ2-1; TRBD1 is a possible D gene (6 bases). The V end lost 5 bases, the J end lost 13 bases, and 18 bases lay between the germline ends. The CDR3 has 13 amino acids. Germline assignment: CDR1 SNHLY and CDR2 FYNNEI. CDR3 nucleotide sequence: TGTGCCAGCAGTAAACAGGGTACCCTCCCACAGTTCTTC. Translating it yields CASSKQGTLPQFF. The full variable domain, with the rest looked up from reference TRBV2 and TRBJ2-1, is EPEVTQTPSHQVTQMGQEVILRCVPISNHLYFYWYRQILGQKVEFLVSFYNNEISEKSEIFDDQFSVERPDGSNFTLKIRSTKLEDSAMYFCASSKQGTLPQFFGPGTRLTVL.

This rearrangement joins TRBV6-5 to TRBJ2-7; possible D gene TRBD1, 6 bases. This CDR3 is built from 13 residues. CDR1 and CDR2 from the germline V gene are MNHEY and SVGAGI. The V end lost 2 bases, the J end lost 6 bases, and 11 bases lay between the germline ends. The CDR3 nucleotides read TGTGCCAGCAGTTACGCCCCGACAGGCGAGCAGTACTTC. It codes for CASSYAPTGEQYF.

The J gene is TRBJ1-1, the V gene TRBV11-2, with 7 bases identical to TRBD1. Germline V gene lookup returns CDR1 SGHAT and CDR2 FQNNGV. The CDR3 sequence is 15 residues long. Trimming took 6 bases from V and 6 from J; bases not matched to a gene: 13. The DNA for the CDR3 is TGTGCCAGCAGGTTACCCCTCAGGGGGACTCCTGAAGCTTTCTTT. Protein product: CASRLPLRGTPEAFF.

This rearrangement joins TRBV10-3 to TRBJ1-1; 7 nucleotides match TRBD1. CDR1 and CDR2 (germline): ENHRY, SYGVKD. The junction had 0 bases not matched to a gene; V was cut back by 2 bases and J by 3 bases. The CDR3 extends over 13 amino acids. The CDR3 bases are TGTGCCATCAGTGAGGACAGGGACACTGAAGCTTTCTTT. Its protein is CAISEDRDTEAFF.

Comments on this clone: At the DNA level, this CDR3 is encoded by other sequences in the same sample as well. The rearrangement uses TRBV15 and TRBJ2-7, with D unclear. Trimming left V 0 bases short and J 3 bases short, with 9 bases between. The CDR3 is made up of 14 amino acids. The germline gives CDR1 LNHNV, CDR2 YYDKDF (reference sequence). The CDR3 DNA is TGTGCCACCAGCAGAGATTTACAGCTCTACGAGCAGTACTTC. It encodes CATSRDLQLYEQYF.

This chain uses TRBV6-4 with TRBJ1-1, with 8 bases aligning to TRBD1. The germline CDR1 and CDR2 sequences are MRHNA and SNTAGT. V was pared by 6 bases and J by 1 base, with 10 bases of the junction left unmatched. The CDR3 has 16 amino acids. The CDR3 region is CASRYLSGTGNTEAFF. Here the CDR3 DNA reads TGTGCCAGCAGGTACTTATCTGGGACAGGGAACACTGAAGCTTTCTTT.

The chain has TRBV7-9 and TRBJ2-5; 12 bases are a match to TRBD2. From germline, CDR1 is SEHNR and CDR2 FQNEAQ (reference sequence). This CDR3 is built from 15 residues. J gave up 4 bases and V 5 bases, and 5 bases lay outside the gene matches. The CDR3 nucleotides read TGTGCCAGCAGCAGTTCGACTAGCGGGGGAGAGACCCAGTACTTC. It translates to CASSSSTSGGETQYF.

The chain joins TRBV10-3 to TRBJ2-1, with D maybe TRBD2 (6 bases). CDR3 size: 13 residues. In germline, CDR1 is ENHRY, CDR2 SYGVKD. V was pared by 3 bases and J by 7 bases, with 10 bases between. The CDR3 here is CAISDRDWNEQFF. CDR3 coding DNA: TGTGCCATCAGTGACAGGGACTGGAATGAGCAGTTCTTC.

The chain uses TRBV6-1 and TRBJ1-1; 7 bases match TRBD1. J gave up 3 bases and V 5 bases, and 6 bases lay outside the gene matches. The germline V gene encodes CDR1 MNHNS and CDR2 SASEGT. The length of the CDR3 is 14 residues. In DNA, the CDR3 is TGTGCCAGCAGTACCTGGGACAGTTACACTGAAGCTTTCTTT. Its protein product is CASSTWDSYTEAFF.

The CDR3 nucleotides read TGCGCCAGCAGTGCGACATCCTGGGCGGGGGGTTTTAATGAGCAGTTCTTC. This codes for CASSATSWAGGFNEQFF. The chain employs TRBV23-1 and TRBJ2-1, with TRBD2 matching over 8 bases. TRBV23-1 falls under the ORF class, with uncertain function. The V gene end was trimmed by 5 bases and the J gene end by 7 bases; junction bases not matched to a gene: 16. The CDR3 is 17 residues long.

V and J are TRBV5-6 and TRBJ1-5; TRBD1 might be the D (6 bases). The length of the CDR3 is 16 residues. Germline V gene sequence: CDR1 SGHDT, CDR2 YYEEEE. Trimming removed 2 bases from V and 0 bases from J, with 12 bases in between. As DNA, the CDR3 is TGTGCCAGCAGCTTCGGGGGGCGATATAGCAATCAGCCCCAGCATTTT. Translation: CASSFGGRYSNQPQHF.

This chain joins TRBV7-2 and TRBJ2-3, with 9 bases that match TRBD2. V shed 5 bases and J 5 bases; nucleotides not matched to a gene: 11. There are 16 residues in the CDR3. From germline, CDR1 is SGHTA and CDR2 FQGNSA. The CDR3 reads CASSPRGGGAGDTQYF. CDR3 nucleotide sequence: TGTGCCAGCAGCCCTAGGGGCGGGGGGGCGGGAGATACGCAGTATTTT.

CDR3 nucleotide sequence: TGTGCCATCAGTGACTTCTCTTTCAGGGGCACAGATACGCAGTATTTT. Encoded protein: CAISDFSFRGTDTQYF. The rearrangement uses TRBV10-3 and TRBJ2-3; a possible D gene is TRBD1 (5 bases). The V and J ends lost 3 bases and 1 base respectively, with 14 bases between them. This CDR3 is built from 16 residues. In germline, CDR1 is ENHRY, CDR2 SYGVKD.

The chain links TRBV7-2 to TRBJ2-7; 7 positions match TRBD2. V lost 4 bases to trimming and J lost 5 bases; unmatched junction nucleotides: 11. This CDR3 comprises 15 residues. CDR1 is SGHTA, CDR2 FQGNSA, per germline. The CDR3 DNA sequence: TGTGCCAGCAGCTCGAGCGGGACTCAGAAGCACGAGCAGTACTTC. This encodes CASSSSGTQKHEQYF.

The chain combines TRBV7-2 with TRBJ1-5; maybe TRBD1 (5 bases). Germline loops: CDR1 SGHTA, CDR2 FQGNSA. The CDR3 spans 19 residues. V lost 0 bases, J lost 0 bases, and 18 bases lay in between. The CDR3 protein is CASSLAAGGGAYSNQPQHF. CDR3 bases: TGTGCCAGCAGCTTAGCTGCGGGTGGAGGGGCTTATAGCAATCAGCCCCAGCATTTT.

The V call is TRBV7-8, the J call TRBJ2-7; a weak D match, TRBD2 (5 bases). CDR3 length equals 14 residues. The germline V and J ends were trimmed by 0 bases and 4 bases, with 10 bases remaining between them. Germline CDR1 is SGHVS and CDR2 is FQNEAQ. The CDR3 DNA sequence: TGTGCCAGCAGCTTAGCGTTACGGGGATACGAGCAGTACTTC. This sequence encodes CASSLALRGYEQYF.

The chain recombines TRBV7-9 with TRBJ1-6; 9 bases are a match to TRBD1. Germline V gene sequence: CDR1 SEHNR, CDR2 FQNEAQ (reference sequence). The CDR3 spans 14 residues. The V gene end was trimmed by 3 bases and the J gene end by 9 bases; junction bases not matched to a gene: 3. Here the CDR3 DNA reads TGTGCCAGCAGCTTGGGGGACAGGGTTTCACCCCTCCACTTT. This gives the protein CASSLGDRVSPLHF.